This TCR beta chain derives from a study of cytomegalovirus exposure and HLA in healthy donors. Sequencing was performed with immunoSEQ multiplex PCR; in TCRdb, only in-frame clones are kept and a portion is missing. The sample has roughly 240,000 clones, about 86% seen once. Germline CDR1 is WSHSY and CDR2 is SAAADI. J was trimmed by 3 bases and V by 4 bases; bases with no gene match: 10. This CDR3 has 16 residues. The receptor was isolated from a man between 18 and 35 years old in good health and CMV-seronegative. The V and J genes are TRBV10-2 and TRBJ2-7, with TRBD2 identical over 9 bases. The source material was PBMCs. CDR3 nucleotides: TGCGCCAGCAGTGTAGGAAGGGAGCGGGGGGACTACGAGCAGTACTTC. Translation: CASSVGRERGDYEQYF.